The clone carrying this T cell receptor beta chain was found a few times. Germline V gene data show CDR1 as MNHNS and CDR2 as SASEGT. The V end lost 1 base, the J end lost 11 bases, and 11 bases lay between the germline ends. The length of the CDR3 is 12 residues. TCRdb re-derived calls from the 5' RACE reads in MiXCR, one entry per CDR3 protein. The data hold about 63,000 distinct CDR3 sequences, with 13% observed a single time. The data were taken from a study of early T cells in non-severe SARS-CoV-2 infection. The TCR sequence derives from an adult who was a healthcare worker with PCR-confirmed SARS-CoV-2 infection or an uninfected control (not recorded which). The sequenced sample was whole blood. The rearrangement links TRBV6-1 to TRBJ1-2; unclear D gene. CDR3 nucleotides: TGTGCCAGCAGTGAAGGAATGGGAGGGTACACCTTC. It codes for CASSEGMGGYTF.